The clone carrying this T cell receptor beta chain occurred a few times. This sample stems from a study of blood T cell repertoires in COVID-19. Looking at the study overall: Samples came from the United States, Italy and Spain, spanning acute and convalescent COVID-19. PBMCs, B-cell-depleted T cells, or T cells were the source of the cDNA or gDNA that made up the material.

Authors' analysis steps: The assay estimated nucleated cells by amplifying reference gene primers. Some clones are missing from TCRdb's copy, which holds only in-frame ones; the method was immunoSEQ multiplex PCR. The DNA was the basis for D and trimming; V, J and clone size are from that table. The sample has 250,000 to 350,000 clones, roughly 90% seen once. V was pared by 6 bases and J by 1 base, with 15 bases between. Germline CDR1 and CDR2: MGHRA and YSYEKL. This CDR3 is built from 16 residues. Sequences were obtained from peripheral blood. The TCR comes from a woman between 45 and 60 years old with active or convalescent COVID-19. The chain is built from TRBV4-1 and TRBJ2-2, with D tentatively TRBD2 (5 bases). The CDR3 DNA sequence: TGCGCCAGCAGGCACCAGCAGGACTTGAACACCGGGGAGCTGTTTTTT. Amino acids: CASRHQQDLNTGELFF.